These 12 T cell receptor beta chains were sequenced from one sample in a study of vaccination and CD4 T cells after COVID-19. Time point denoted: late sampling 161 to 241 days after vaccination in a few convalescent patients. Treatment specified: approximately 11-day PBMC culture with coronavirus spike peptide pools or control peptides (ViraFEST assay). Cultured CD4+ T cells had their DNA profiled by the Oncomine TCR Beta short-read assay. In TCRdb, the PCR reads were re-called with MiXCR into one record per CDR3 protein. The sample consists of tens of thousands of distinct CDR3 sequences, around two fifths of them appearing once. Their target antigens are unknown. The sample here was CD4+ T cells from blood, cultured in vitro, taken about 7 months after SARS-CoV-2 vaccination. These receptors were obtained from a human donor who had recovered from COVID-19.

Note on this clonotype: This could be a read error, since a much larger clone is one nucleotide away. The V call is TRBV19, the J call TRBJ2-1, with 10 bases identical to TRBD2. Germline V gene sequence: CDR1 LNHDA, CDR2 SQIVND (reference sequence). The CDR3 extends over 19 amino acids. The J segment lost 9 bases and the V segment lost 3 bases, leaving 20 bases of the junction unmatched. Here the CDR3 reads CASSIGPDRASGSPPEQFF. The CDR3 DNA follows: TGTGCCAGTAGTATCGGGCCAGATCGGGCTAGCGGGAGCCCCCCTGAGCAGTTCTTC.

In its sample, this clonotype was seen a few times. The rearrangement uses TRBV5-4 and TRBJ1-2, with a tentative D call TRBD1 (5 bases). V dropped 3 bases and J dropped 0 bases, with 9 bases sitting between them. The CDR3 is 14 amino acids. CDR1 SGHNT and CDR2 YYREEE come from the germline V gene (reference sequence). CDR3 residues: CASSSTATNYGYTF. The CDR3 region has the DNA TGTGCCAGCAGCTCGACAGCTACTAACTATGGCTACACCTTC.

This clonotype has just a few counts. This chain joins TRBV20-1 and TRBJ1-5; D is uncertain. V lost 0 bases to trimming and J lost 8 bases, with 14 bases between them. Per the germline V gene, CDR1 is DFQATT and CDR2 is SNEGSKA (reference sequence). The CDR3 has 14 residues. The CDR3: CSARDQSGKEPQHF. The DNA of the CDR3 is TGCAGTGCTAGAGATCAGAGCGGCAAGGAGCCCCAGCATTTT.

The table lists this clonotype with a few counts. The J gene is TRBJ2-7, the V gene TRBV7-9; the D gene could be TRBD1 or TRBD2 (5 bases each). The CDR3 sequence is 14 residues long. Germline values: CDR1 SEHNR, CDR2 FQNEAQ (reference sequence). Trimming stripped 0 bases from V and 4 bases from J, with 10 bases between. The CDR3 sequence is CASSLAGTIYEQYF. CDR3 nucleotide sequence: TGTGCCAGCAGCTTAGCGGGGACGATTTACGAGCAGTACTTC.

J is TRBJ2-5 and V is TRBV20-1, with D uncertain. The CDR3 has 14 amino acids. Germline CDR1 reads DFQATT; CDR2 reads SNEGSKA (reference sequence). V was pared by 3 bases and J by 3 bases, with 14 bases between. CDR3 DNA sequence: TGCAGTGCTAGGAGTATGGAACTCAAAGAGACCCAGTACTTC. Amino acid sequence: CSARSMELKETQYF.

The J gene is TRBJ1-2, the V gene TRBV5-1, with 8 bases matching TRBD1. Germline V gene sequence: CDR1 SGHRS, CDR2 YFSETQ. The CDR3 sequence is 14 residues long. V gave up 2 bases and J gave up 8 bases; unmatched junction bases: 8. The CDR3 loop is CASSFPDREGGYTF. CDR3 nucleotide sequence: TGCGCCAGCAGCTTCCCGGACAGGGAAGGGGGCTACACCTTC.

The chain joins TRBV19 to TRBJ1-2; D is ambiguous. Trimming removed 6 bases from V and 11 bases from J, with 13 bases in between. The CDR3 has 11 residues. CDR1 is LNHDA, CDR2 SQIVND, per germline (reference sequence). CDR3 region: CASSDFGLYTF. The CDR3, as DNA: TGTGCCAGTAGCGATTTCGGGCTGTACACCTTC.

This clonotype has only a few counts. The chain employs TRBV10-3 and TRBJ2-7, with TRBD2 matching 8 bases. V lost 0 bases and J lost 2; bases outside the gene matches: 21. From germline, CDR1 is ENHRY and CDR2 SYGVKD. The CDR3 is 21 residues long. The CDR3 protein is CAISESTGTARPGTRAYEQYF. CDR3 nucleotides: TGTGCCATCAGTGAGTCGACAGGTACAGCTCGACCCGGGACTAGGGCCTACGAGCAGTACTTC.

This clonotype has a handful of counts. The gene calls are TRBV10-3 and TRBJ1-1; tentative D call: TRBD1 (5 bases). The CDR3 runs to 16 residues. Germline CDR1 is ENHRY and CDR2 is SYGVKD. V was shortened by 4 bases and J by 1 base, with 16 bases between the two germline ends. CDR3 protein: CAISGPGGGANTEAFF. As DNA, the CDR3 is TGTGCCATCAGTGGCCCAGGTGGTGGGGCGAACACTGAAGCTTTCTTT.

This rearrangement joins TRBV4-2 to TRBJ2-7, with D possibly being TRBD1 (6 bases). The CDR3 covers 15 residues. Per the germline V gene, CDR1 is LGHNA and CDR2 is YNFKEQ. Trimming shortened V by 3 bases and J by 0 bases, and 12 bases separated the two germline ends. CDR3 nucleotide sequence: TGTGCCAGCAGCCACCAATACAGGGACTCCTACGAGCAGTACTTC. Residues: CASSHQYRDSYEQYF.

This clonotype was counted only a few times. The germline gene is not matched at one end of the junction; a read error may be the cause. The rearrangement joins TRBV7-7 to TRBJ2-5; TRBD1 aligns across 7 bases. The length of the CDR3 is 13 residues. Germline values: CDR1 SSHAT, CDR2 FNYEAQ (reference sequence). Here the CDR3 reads CASSRDRDGTQYF. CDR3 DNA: TGTGCTAGCAGCCGGGACAGAGATGGGACCCAGTACTTC.

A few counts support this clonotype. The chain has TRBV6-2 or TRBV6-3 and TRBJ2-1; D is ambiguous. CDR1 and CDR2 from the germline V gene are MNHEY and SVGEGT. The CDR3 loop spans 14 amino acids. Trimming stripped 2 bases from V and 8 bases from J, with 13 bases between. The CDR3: CASSYVDKEDEQFF. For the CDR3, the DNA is TGTGCCAGCAGTTACGTTGACAAAGAGGATGAGCAGTTCTTC.